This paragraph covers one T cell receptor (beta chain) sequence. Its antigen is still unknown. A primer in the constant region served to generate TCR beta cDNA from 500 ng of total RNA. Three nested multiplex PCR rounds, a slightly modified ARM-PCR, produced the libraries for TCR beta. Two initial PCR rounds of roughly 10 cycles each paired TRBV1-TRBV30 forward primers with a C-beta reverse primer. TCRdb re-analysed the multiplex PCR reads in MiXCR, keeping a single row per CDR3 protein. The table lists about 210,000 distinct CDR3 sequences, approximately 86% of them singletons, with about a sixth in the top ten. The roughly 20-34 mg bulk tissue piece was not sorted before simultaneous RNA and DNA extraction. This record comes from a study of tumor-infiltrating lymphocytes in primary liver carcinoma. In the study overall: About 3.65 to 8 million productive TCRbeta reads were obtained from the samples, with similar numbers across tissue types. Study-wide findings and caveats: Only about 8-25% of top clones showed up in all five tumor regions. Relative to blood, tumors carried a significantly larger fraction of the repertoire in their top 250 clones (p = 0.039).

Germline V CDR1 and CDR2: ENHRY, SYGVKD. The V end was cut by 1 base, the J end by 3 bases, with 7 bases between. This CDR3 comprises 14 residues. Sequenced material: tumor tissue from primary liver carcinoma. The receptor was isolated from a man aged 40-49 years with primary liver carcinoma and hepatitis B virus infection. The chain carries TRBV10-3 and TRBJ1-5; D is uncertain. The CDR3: CAISEWVANQPQHF. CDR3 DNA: TGTGCCATCAGTGAGTGGGTAGCCAATCAGCCCCAGCATTTT.